The subject of this entry is one T cell receptor (beta chain). Participant age was roughly 18 to 100 years, and participants resided in around 24 US areas. The assay was immunoSEQ multiplex PCR, and TCRdb's table has in-frame clones only and misses some. Found here are about 320,000 clones, 85% of them singletons; the top ten hold 1.9%. This CDR3 spans 14 amino acids. CDR1 is LNHDA, CDR2 SQIVND, per germline (reference sequence). Trimming left V 3 bases short and J 5 bases short, with 13 bases between. These data belong to a study of blood T cell repertoires in COVID-19. In the study overall: Collection of acute and convalescent COVID-19 samples took place in the United States, Italy and Spain.

The receptor comes from a young woman who had been exposed to COVID-19. The chain links TRBV19 to TRBJ2-5; D might be TRBD1 (6 bases). The sample taken for sequencing was PBMCs or T cells enriched from blood (not recorded which). Here the CDR3 DNA reads TGTGCCAGTAGTATCCAACAGGGCGGGGAGACCCAGTACTTC. Amino acids: CASSIQQGGETQYF.